This T cell receptor beta chain was sequenced in a study of graft-versus-host responses after intestinal transplantation. Study context: Each of the recipients got a multivisceral, liver-intestinal, or isolated intestinal transplant. Study-wide results and caveats: Allografts carried high graft-versus-host to host-versus-graft clonal ratios in patients having graft-donor T cell macrochimerism. Peak circulating GvH clone levels tracked with early post-transplant HvG declines.

Germline V gene sequence: CDR1 SGDLS, CDR2 YYNGEE. The CDR3 is made up of 18 amino acids. V lost 1 base, J lost 5 bases, and 14 bases stayed unmatched. Measured with immunoSEQ multiplex PCR; TCRdb has only the in-frame clones, and not every one. The table records 95,000 to 100,000 clones, 86% of them present only once. Comment on this clone: Its antigen is not known.

The sequenced sample was PBMCs, obtained 255 days after intestinal transplant. The source is a human patient who received an intestinal transplant, so some T cells may come from the graft donor. V and J are TRBV9 and TRBJ2-3, with 9 bases lining up with TRBD2. Written as DNA, the CDR3 is TGTGCCAGCAGCGTAAGTCCTGGCGGGAGGGATCTAGGAGATACGCAGTATTTT. It specifies CASSVSPGGRDLGDTQYF. The variable domain in full, completed from reference TRBV9 and TRBJ2-3, reads DSGVTQTPKHLITATGQRVTLRCSPRSGDLSVYWYQQSLDQGLQFLIQYYNGEERAKGNILERFSAQQFPDLHSELNLSSLELGDSALYFCASSVSPGGRDLGDTQYFGPGTRLTVL.